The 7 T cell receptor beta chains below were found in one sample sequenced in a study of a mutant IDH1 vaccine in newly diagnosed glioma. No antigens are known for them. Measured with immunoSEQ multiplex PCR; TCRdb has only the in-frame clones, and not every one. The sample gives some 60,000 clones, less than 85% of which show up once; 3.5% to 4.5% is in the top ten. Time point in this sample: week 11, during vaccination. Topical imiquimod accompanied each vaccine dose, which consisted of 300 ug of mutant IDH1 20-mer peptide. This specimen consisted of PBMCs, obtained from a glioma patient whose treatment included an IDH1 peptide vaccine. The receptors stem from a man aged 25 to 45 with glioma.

The DNA for the CDR3 is TGTGCCATCAGTGAGGTGAGCATCGTCCATGGCTACACCTTC. Its translation is CAISEVSIVHGYTF. This rearrangement joins TRBV10-3 to TRBJ1-2; D not certain. Per the germline V gene, CDR1 is ENHRY and CDR2 is SYGVKD. V was cut by 2 bases and J by 6 bases, with 13 bases left in between. The CDR3 has 14 residues.

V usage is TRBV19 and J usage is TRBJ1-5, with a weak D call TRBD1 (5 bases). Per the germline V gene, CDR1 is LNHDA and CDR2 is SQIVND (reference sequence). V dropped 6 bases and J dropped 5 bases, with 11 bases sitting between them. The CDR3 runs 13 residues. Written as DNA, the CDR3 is TGTGCCAGTAGAGCCCAGGGTGATCAGCCCCAGCATTTT. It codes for CASRAQGDQPQHF. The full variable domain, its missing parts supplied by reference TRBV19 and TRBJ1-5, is DGGITQSPKYLFRKEGQNVTLSCEQNLNHDAMYWYRQDPGQGLRLIYYSQIVNDFQKGDIAEGYSVSREKKESFPLTVTSAQKNPTAFYLCASRAQGDQPQHFGDGTRLSIL.

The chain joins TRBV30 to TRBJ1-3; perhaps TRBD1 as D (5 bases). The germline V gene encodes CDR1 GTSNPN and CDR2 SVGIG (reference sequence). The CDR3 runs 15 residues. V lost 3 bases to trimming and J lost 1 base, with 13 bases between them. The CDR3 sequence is CAWRGDPASGNTIYF. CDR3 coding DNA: TGTGCCTGGAGAGGGGACCCCGCATCTGGAAACACCATATATTTT.

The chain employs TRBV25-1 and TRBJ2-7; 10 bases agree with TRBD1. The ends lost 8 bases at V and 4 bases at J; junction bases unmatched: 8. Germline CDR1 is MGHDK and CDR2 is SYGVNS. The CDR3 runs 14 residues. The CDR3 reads CASAGTGVWYEQYF. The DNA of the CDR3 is TGTGCCAGCGCCGGGACAGGGGTCTGGTACGAGCAGTACTTC.

This CDR3 reads CASSVVGGANTGELFF. The CDR3 DNA reads as TGTGCCAGCAGCGTAGTGGGGGGGGCGAACACCGGGGAGCTGTTTTTT. This chain uses TRBV9 with TRBJ2-2, with 7 bases matching TRBD2. V was pared by 0 bases and J by 0 bases, with 2 bases of the junction left unmatched. This CDR3 contains 16 residues. Germline values: CDR1 SGDLS, CDR2 YYNGEE.

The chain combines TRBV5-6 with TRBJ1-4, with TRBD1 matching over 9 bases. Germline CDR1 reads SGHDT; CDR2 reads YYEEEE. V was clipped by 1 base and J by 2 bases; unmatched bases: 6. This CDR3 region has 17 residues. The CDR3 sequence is CASSLSGTGLTNEKLFF. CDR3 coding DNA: TGTGCCAGCAGCTTGAGTGGGACAGGGCTCACTAATGAAAAACTGTTTTTT.

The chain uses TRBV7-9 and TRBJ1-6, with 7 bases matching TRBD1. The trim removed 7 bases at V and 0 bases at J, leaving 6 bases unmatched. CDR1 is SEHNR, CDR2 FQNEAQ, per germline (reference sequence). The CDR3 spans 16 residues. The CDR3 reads CASTRTGASYNSPLHF. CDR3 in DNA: TGTGCCAGCACCCGGACAGGAGCCTCCTATAATTCACCCCTCCACTTT.